Listed here are 16 T cell receptor beta chains from one sample, sequenced in a study of cytomegalovirus exposure and HLA in healthy donors. PCR employed 60 Vbeta and 13 Jbeta primers. Clones were read by immunoSEQ multiplex PCR, and TCRdb kept only the in-frame ones, dropping some. The sample consists of some 130,000 clones, roughly four fifths of them appearing once. Input material: PBMCs. Receptors originate from a woman aged 40 to 50 in good health and CMV-seronegative.

As regards this clone: One end of the junction varies from germline; a read error may be responsible. The chain is built from TRBV7-9 and TRBJ1-1; TRBD1 might be the D (5 bases). CDR1 and CDR2 from the germline V gene are SEHNR and FQNEAQ (reference sequence). CDR3 length: 14 amino acids. The DNA of the CDR3 is TGTTCCAGCGAGAGCAGGGCACTCAACACTGAAGCTTTCTTT. It is translated as CSSESRALNTEAFF.

CDR3 protein: CASSFPGTGNTGELFF. CDR3 DNA sequence: TGTGCCAGCAGCTTCCCCGGGACAGGGAACACCGGGGAGCTGTTTTTT. The chain joins TRBV11-2 to TRBJ2-2; the match to TRBD1 covers 8 bases. The CDR3 is 16 amino acids. The germline gives CDR1 SGHAT, CDR2 FQNNGV. V shed 3 bases and J 1 base; nucleotides not matched to a gene: 4.

This clone is a singleton in its sample. The chain combines TRBV2 with TRBJ2-3; D not resolved. Germline-derived CDR1 and CDR2 are SNHLY and FYNNEI. Trimming stripped 7 bases from V and 4 bases from J, with 15 bases between. This CDR3 has 14 residues. The CDR3 coding sequence is TGTGCCAGCAACCGCCGGCTTCTAGCAGATACGCAGTATTTT. This translates into CASNRRLLADTQYF. The variable domain in full, completed from reference TRBV2 and TRBJ2-3, reads EPEVTQTPSHQVTQMGQEVILRCVPISNHLYFYWYRQILGQKVEFLVSFYNNEISEKSEIFDDQFSVERPDGSNFTLKIRSTKLEDSAMYFCASNRRLLADTQYFGPGTRLTVL.

The V and J genes are TRBV9 and TRBJ1-4; D is possibly TRBD1 (5 bases). V lost 2 bases and J 7 bases, leaving 15 bases between the germline ends. CDR1 is SGDLS, CDR2 YYNGEE, per germline. This CDR3 is built from 15 residues. CDR3 sequence (DNA): TGTGCCAGCAGCGTTTCTGCCCAGGGTGGTGAAAAACTGTTTTTT. It specifies CASSVSAQGGEKLFF.

The chain is built from TRBV4-2 and TRBJ1-1; 8 bases are shared with TRBD1. J was trimmed by 1 base and V by 0 bases; bases with no gene match: 7. Germline values: CDR1 LGHNA, CDR2 YNFKEQ. The CDR3 has 17 amino acids. DNA of the CDR3: TGTGCCAGCAGCCAAGACCGGGACAGGCGAGGGAACACTGAAGCTTTCTTT. Amino acids: CASSQDRDRRGNTEAFF.

The chain uses TRBV28 and TRBJ1-6; tentatively, D is TRBD1 (6 bases). V lost 7 bases, J lost 7 bases, and 8 bases lay in between. The germline V gene encodes CDR1 MDHEN and CDR2 SYDVKM. The CDR3 loop spans 12 amino acids. The CDR3 nucleotides are TGTGCCAGCAAAACAGGGAATTCACCCCTCCACTTT. This translates into CASKTGNSPLHF.

V and J are TRBV10-3 and TRBJ1-6; 9 bases are a match to TRBD1. V lost 2 bases, J lost 9 bases, and 17 bases stayed unmatched. CDR3 length equals 19 residues. Germline loops: CDR1 ENHRY, CDR2 SYGVKD. The CDR3 here is CAISEPERITGGAGSPLHF. CDR3 in DNA: TGTGCCATCAGTGAGCCAGAAAGGATAACAGGGGGCGCAGGTTCACCCCTCCACTTT.

The table lists this clone with a few counts. The V and J genes are TRBV29-1 and TRBJ2-7; 9 nucleotides match TRBD2. Germline V gene sequence: CDR1 SQVTM, CDR2 ANQGSEA. Trimming removed 8 bases from V and 4 bases from J; junction bases left unmatched: 12. CDR3 length equals 14 residues. CDR3 nucleotides: TGCAGCACTGCGGGGCTAGCGGGGAAATACGAGCAGTACTTC. It translates to CSTAGLAGKYEQYF.

This clone has just a few counts. The chain joins TRBV6-1 to TRBJ2-3, with D unclear. Germline-derived CDR1 and CDR2 are MNHNS and SASEGT. CDR3 length: 13 amino acids. V lost 4 bases and J lost 2, with 7 bases in between. The CDR3 DNA sequence: TGTGCCAGCAGTGTGTTCAACACAGATACGCAGTATTTT. This encodes CASSVFNTDTQYF.

The chain links TRBV4-1 to TRBJ2-7, with D tentatively TRBD1 (6 bases). CDR1 and CDR2 (germline): MGHRA, YSYEKL. The germline V and J ends were trimmed by 3 bases and 6 bases, with 12 bases remaining between them. The CDR3 has 13 amino acids. The CDR3 nucleotides read TGCGCCAGCAGCCATTTGGGGGCAATCGAGCAGTACTTC. This gives the protein CASSHLGAIEQYF.

The rearrangement uses TRBV5-4 and TRBJ1-2, with 8 bases lining up with TRBD1. Germline loops: CDR1 SGHNT, CDR2 YYREEE (reference sequence). CDR3 length: 14 residues. V lost 1 base, J lost 2 bases, and 1 base stayed unmatched. The CDR3 loop reads CASSLRQGNYGYTF. CDR3 coding DNA: TGTGCCAGCAGCTTGAGACAGGGGAACTATGGCTACACCTTC. Full variable domain (outside the CDR3, taken from reference TRBV5-4 and TRBJ1-2): ETGVTQSPTHLIKTRGQQVTLRCSSQSGHNTVSWYQQALGQGPQFIFQYYREEENGRGNFPPRFSGLQFPNYSSELNVNALELDDSALYLCASSLRQGNYGYTFGSGTRLTVV.

The chain employs TRBV5-4 and TRBJ2-3; D is perhaps TRBD1 (6 bases). The CDR3 runs 14 residues. Trimming cost V 2 bases and J 1 base, with 8 bases left between them. Germline lookup yields CDR1 SGHNT and CDR2 YYREEE (reference sequence). DNA for the CDR3: TGTGCCAGCAGCTTCCGACAGGGCACAGATACGCAGTATTTT. Its protein is CASSFRQGTDTQYF.

This clone was observed a handful of times. The CDR3 nucleotides read TGTGCCAGCAGTTCGTCGGGGAGGGGTCTTTCCTACGAGCAGTACGTC. Encoded protein: CASSSSGRGLSYEQYV. The chain combines TRBV28 with TRBJ2-7, with 7 bases aligning to TRBD2. CDR3 length: 16 amino acids. With V trimmed by 4 bases and J by 1 base, 10 bases remained unmatched. Germline V gene data show CDR1 as MDHEN and CDR2 as SYDVKM.

CDR3 nucleotides: TGTGCCAGCAGCAGCAGCGGGGGGGCCTCCTACAATGAGCAGTTCTTC. Protein product: CASSSSGGASYNEQFF. V and J are TRBV7-6 and TRBJ2-1; 10 bases agree with TRBD2. The CDR3 spans 16 residues. CDR1 and CDR2 from the germline V gene are SGHVS and FNYEAQ. Germline trimming cut 5 bases from V and 0 bases from J; bases unmatched to any gene: 4.

The chain has TRBV28 and TRBJ2-1; D uncertain. The V end was cut by 4 bases, the J end by 2 bases, with 15 bases between. CDR3 length equals 16 residues. From germline, CDR1 is MDHEN and CDR2 SYDVKM. The CDR3 bases are TGTGCCAGCAGTTCCCCCCACCGAGCGCCCTACAATGAGCAGTTCTTC. Its protein product is CASSSPHRAPYNEQFF.

V usage is TRBV2 and J usage is TRBJ1-1; 8 nucleotides agree with TRBD1. J lost 4 bases, V lost 2 bases, and 6 bases had no gene match. The germline V gene encodes CDR1 SNHLY and CDR2 FYNNEI. This CDR3 has 15 amino acids. The CDR3 region is CASSERTGLGTEAFF. CDR3 coding DNA: TGTGCCAGCAGTGAAAGGACAGGGCTGGGCACTGAAGCTTTCTTT.